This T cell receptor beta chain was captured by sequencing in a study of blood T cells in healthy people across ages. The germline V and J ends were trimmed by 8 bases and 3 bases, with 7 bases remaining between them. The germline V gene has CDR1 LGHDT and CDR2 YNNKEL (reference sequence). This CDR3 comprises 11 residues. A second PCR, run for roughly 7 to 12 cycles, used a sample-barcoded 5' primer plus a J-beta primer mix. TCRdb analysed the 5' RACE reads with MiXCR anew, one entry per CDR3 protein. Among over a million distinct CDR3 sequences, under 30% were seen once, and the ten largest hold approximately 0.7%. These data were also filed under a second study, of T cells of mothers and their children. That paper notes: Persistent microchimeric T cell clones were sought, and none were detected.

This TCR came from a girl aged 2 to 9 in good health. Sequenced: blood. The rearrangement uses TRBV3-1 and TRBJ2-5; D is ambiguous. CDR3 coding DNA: TGTGCCAGCGTCGATGAAGAGACCCAGTACTTC. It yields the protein CASVDEETQYF.